Sequencing of this T cell receptor (beta chain) was carried out in a study of cytomegalovirus exposure and HLA in healthy donors. CDR1 and CDR2 (germline): LNHNV, YYDKDF (reference sequence). The length of the CDR3 is 16 residues. Trimming cost V 0 bases and J 3 bases, with 15 bases left between them. Only in-frame clones appear in the TCRdb table, and some are missing; sequencing was by immunoSEQ multiplex PCR. The table lists 150,000 to 180,000 clones, 86% of them singletons. The donors were members of the validation cohort comprising over a hundred subjects, separate from the roughly 650-subject first cohort.

This TCR was sampled from a man aged 18 to 35 in good health and CMV-seropositive. J is TRBJ2-7 and V is TRBV15; possible D gene TRBD1, 6 bases. Sequenced sample: PBMCs. The CDR3 reads CATSRDPGQGRYEQYF. The DNA for the CDR3 is TGTGCCACCAGCAGAGATCCCGGCCAGGGGCGCTACGAGCAGTACTTC.